Detailed here is one T cell receptor beta chain. No cognate antigen has been identified for it. No base qualities exist here, and no much larger clone lies one base off it. The entry originates in a study of blood T cell repertoires in COVID-19 (dated by TCRdb to about 2020). Concerning the study at large: Samples covering the acute and convalescent phases of COVID-19 were provided by collaborators in the United States, Italy and Spain. The prospective study material was composed of cDNA or gDNA derived from T cells, B-cell-depleted T cells, or PBMCs. Deeply sampled blood TCRbeta repertoires from subjects exposed to, actively infected with, or recovered from COVID-19 were included in the dataset. A freely available public database, intended as a resource for researchers studying the immune response to SARS-CoV-2, is where the repertoires were released. The samples were drawn from two sources: the first 160 participants of the ongoing ImmuneRACE study, and approximately 1,300 subjects contributed by 6 global collaborators. Nearly every sample came with metadata listing a de-identified subject ID, COVID-19 status, age in years and sex. Where available, HLA class I and class II types were taken from metadata supplied by the sample provider and were not determined by assay-based typing.

TCRbeta CDR3 regions were amplified from genomic DNA using the immunoSEQ Assay, a bias-controlled multiplex PCR. From the authors' description of their analysis: Nucleated cell counts per sample were estimated from amplification of reference gene primers within the assay. Sequence reads were collapsed and filtered to measure the absolute abundance of every unique TCRbeta CDR3 rearrangement. For each sample, productive Simpson clonality was calculated by taking the square root of Simpson's diversity index across productive rearrangements. The source is immuneACCESS, and TCRdb retained only in-frame sequences with V and J called. Part of the clones is not carried over; for the studies checked, unresolved V genes explain less than half of this, and the remainder is unexplained. For V, J and clone size, that table is used; D and trimming come from the DNA. The sample table records 70,000 or so clones; 90% of these occur just once. The top ten hold 5.1% of the sample.

Ends trimmed: V by 3 bases, J by 4 bases; bases unmatched to a gene: 9. The CDR3 covers 16 residues, taking in both the cysteine and the phenylalanine. The entry retains the CDR3 DNA only, 48 bases that are in frame from base 1. Taken from the germline V gene, the CDR1 and CDR2 loops are KGHSH and LQKENI. Whole blood was collected in K2EDTA tubes by collaborating institutions according to the institutions' own protocols. For TCRbeta analysis, collaborator samples were shipped as frozen whole blood, as isolated PBMCs, or as DNA extracted from either sample type. What the work shows at the level of the full study, not this receptor alone: Clinical and demographic metadata were provided uncurated, with the amount varying by source and participant.

The receptor chain draws on TRBV18 and TRBJ2-5, with TRBD1 identical over 9 junction bases. This clonotype was sampled from a woman under 30 with acute or convalescent COVID-19. The sequenced sample consisted of peripheral blood. In nucleotide form, the sequence is TGTGCCAGCTCACCCATCACCGAGACAGGGGGAGAGACCCAGTACTTC. This yields the protein CASSPITETGGETQYF.